This TCR beta chain was identified during a study of T cell repertoires in cytomegalovirus infection. In the study overall: Public TCR beta signatures provided an indication of both CMV infection and a matching HLA type.

V was clipped by 5 bases and J by 8 bases, with 25 bases between them. From germline, CDR1 is SGHVS and CDR2 FNYEAQ. The CDR3 contains 17 residues. The study's findings and limits: The ex vivo response was dominated by HLA-C-restricted CMV-specific TCR beta clonotypes. Cumulative frequency of public TCR beta families picked out carriers of CMV plus the relevant HLA.

MiXCR, applied by TCRdb to the reads, yields one record per CDR3 protein. The data hold about 900,000 distinct CDR3 sequences, with 31% observed a single time. The table lists this clonotype with a count of one. Its matching antigen is unknown. The chain links TRBV7-6 to TRBJ2-1, with a possible D match to TRBD1 (7 bases). Sequencing used cultured CD8+ T cells from PBMCs, obtained from culture after CMV antigen stimulation. The sequence was collected from a human donor in good health (CMV status not recorded). Some clones in this sample may be carry-over from other donors' samples. The CDR3: CASSLTSRGARGDEQFF. The CDR3, as DNA: TGTGCCAGCAGCCTTACGAGCAGGGGGGCACGAGGTGATGAGCAGTTCTTC.